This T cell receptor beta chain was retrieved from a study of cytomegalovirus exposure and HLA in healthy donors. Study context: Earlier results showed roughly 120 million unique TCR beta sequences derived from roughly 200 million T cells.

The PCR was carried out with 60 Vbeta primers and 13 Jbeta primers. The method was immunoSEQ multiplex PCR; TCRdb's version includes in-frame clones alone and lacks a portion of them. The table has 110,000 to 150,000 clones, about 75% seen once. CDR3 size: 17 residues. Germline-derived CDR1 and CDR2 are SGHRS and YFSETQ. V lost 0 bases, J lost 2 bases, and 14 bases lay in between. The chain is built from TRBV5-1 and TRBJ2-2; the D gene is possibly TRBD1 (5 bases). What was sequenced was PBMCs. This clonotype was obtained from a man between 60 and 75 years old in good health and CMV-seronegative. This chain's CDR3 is CASSLGQGLSNTGELFF. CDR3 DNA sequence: TGCGCCAGCAGCTTGGGTCAGGGCTTAAGTAACACCGGGGAGCTGTTTTTT.